This record looks at one T cell receptor beta chain sequence and its context. Its specificity is not known. Germline-derived CDR1 and CDR2 are MNHEY and SMNVEV (reference sequence). V was pared by 0 bases and J by 3 bases, with 4 bases of the junction left unmatched. There are 16 residues in the CDR3. This entry is derived from a study of cytomegalovirus exposure and HLA in healthy donors. Both 60 Vbeta primers and 13 Jbeta primers went into the PCR. Generated by immunoSEQ multiplex PCR, the TCRdb table keeps only in-frame clones and is missing some. The table includes 74,000 or so clones, 60% to 85% detected once. The study, taken as a whole, reports: In a later analysis, productive TCRs from donors in an Asian-associated ancestry cluster reportedly carried fewer N-insertions than the cohort mean. TCR beta V- and J-gene trimming was later associated with a missense DCLRE1C variant.

The sequence derives from a woman between 40 and 55 years old in good health and CMV-seropositive. V and J are TRBV27 and TRBJ1-3; 8 nucleotides align to TRBD1. Material for sequencing was PBMCs. CDR3 bases: TGTGCCAGCAGTTTATCGACAGGGGATCGTGGAAACACCATATATTTT. It is translated as CASSLSTGDRGNTIYF.